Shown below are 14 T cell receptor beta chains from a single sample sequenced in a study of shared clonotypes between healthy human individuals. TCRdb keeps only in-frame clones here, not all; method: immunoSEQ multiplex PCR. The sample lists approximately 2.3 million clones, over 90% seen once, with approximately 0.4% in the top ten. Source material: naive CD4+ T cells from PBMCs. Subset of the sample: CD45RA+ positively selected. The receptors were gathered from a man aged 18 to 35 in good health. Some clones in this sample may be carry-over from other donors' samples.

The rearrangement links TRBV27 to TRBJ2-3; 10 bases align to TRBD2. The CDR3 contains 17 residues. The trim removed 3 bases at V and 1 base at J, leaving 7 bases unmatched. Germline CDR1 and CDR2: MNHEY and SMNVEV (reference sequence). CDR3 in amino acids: CASSFSSGSQGTDTQYF. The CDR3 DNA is TGTGCCAGCAGTTTCTCTAGCGGGAGTCAGGGCACAGATACGCAGTATTTT.

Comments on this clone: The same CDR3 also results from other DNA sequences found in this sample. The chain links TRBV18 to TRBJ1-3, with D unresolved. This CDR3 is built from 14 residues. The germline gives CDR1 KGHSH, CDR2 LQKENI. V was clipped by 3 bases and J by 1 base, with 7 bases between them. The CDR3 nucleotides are TGTGCCAGCTCACCGGAGAGGTCTGGAAACACCATATATTTT. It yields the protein CASSPERSGNTIYF.

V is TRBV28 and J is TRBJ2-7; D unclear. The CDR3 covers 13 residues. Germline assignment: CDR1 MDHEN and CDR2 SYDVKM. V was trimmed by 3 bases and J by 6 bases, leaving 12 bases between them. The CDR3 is CASSLGLPSEQYF. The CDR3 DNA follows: TGTGCCAGCAGTTTGGGCCTCCCCTCCGAGCAGTACTTC.

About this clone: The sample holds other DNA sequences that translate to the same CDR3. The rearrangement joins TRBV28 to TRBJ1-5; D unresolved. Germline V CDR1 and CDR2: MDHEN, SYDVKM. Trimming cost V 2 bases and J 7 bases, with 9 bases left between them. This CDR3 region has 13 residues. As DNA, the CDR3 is TGTGCCAGCAGTTTAAACCGGGTCCAGCCCCAGCATTTT. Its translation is CASSLNRVQPQHF.

CDR3 in DNA: TGTGCCAGCAGCCCATTAGGGCTGGAGACCCAGTACTTC. Its protein is CASSPLGLETQYF. The chain employs TRBV5-8 and TRBJ2-5; D not resolved. The CDR3 has 13 amino acids. The germline V gene encodes CDR1 SGHTS and CDR2 YDEGEE. V was clipped by 4 bases and J by 5 bases, with 12 bases between them.

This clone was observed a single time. The CDR3 loop reads CASGIIITGTYSYEQYF. In nucleotides, the CDR3 is TGTGCCAGCGGAATCATAATAACCGGGACCTACTCCTACGAGCAGTACTTC. The rearrangement joins TRBV5-8 to TRBJ2-7; D could derive from TRBD1 or TRBD2 (5 bases each). V was cut by 7 bases and J by 0 bases, with 23 bases left in between. This CDR3 region has 17 residues. Germline assignment: CDR1 SGHTS and CDR2 YDEGEE.

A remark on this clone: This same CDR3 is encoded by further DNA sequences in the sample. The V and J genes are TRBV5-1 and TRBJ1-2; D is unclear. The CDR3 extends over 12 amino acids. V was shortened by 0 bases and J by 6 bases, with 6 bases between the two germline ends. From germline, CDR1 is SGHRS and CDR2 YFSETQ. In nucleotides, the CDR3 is TGCGCCAGCAGCTTGGACACCCATGGCTACACCTTC. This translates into CASSLDTHGYTF.

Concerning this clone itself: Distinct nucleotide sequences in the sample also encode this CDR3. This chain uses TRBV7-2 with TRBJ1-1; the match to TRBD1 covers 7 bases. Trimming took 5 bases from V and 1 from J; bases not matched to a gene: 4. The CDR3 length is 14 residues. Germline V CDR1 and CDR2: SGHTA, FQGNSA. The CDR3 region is CASSRDRANTEAFF. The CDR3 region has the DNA TGTGCCAGCAGCCGCGACAGGGCGAACACTGAAGCTTTCTTT. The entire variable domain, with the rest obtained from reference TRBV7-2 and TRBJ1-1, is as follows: GAGVSQSPSNKVTEKGKDVELRCDPISGHTALYWYRQSLGQGLEFLIYFQGNSAPDKSGLPSDRFSAERTGGSVSTLTIQRTQQEDSAVYLCASSRDRANTEAFFGQGTRLTVV.

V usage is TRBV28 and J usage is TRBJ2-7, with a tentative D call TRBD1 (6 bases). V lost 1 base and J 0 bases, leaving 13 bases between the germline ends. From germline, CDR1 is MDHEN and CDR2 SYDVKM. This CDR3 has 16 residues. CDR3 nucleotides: TGTGCCAGCAGTTTATCCGCTAGGACAGCCTCCTACGAGCAGTACTTC. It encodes CASSLSARTASYEQYF.

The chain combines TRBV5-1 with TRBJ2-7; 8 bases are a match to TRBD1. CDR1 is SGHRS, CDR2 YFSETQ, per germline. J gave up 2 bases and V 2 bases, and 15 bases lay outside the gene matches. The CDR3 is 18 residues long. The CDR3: CASSFSGTGVSGAYEQYF. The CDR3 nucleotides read TGCGCCAGCAGCTTCTCCGGGACAGGCGTCTCTGGAGCCTACGAGCAGTACTTC.

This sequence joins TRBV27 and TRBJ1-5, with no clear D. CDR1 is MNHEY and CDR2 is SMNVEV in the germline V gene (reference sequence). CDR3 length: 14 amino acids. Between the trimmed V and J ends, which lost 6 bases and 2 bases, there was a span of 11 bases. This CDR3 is CASRVNGGNQPQHF. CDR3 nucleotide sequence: TGTGCCAGCAGGGTCAATGGGGGCAATCAGCCCCAGCATTTT.

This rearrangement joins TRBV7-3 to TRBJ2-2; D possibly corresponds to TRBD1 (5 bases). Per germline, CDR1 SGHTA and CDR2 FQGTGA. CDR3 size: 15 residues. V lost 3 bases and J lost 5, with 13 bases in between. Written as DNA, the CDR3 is TGTGCCAGCAGCTTTTCAGGGAAAAAGACCGGGGAGCTGTTTTTT. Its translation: CASSFSGKKTGELFF.

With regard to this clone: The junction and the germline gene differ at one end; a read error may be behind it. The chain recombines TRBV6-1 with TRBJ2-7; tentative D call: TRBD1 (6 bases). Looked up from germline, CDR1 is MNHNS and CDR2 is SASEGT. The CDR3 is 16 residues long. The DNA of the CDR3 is TGTGCCAGCAGTAAAGCAGGGGCCCTCCAGTTGGGTGAGCAGTACTTC. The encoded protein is CASSKAGALQLGEQYF.

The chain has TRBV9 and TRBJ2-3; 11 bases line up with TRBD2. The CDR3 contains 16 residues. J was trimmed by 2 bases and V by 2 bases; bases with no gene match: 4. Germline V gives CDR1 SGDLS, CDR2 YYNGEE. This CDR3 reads CASSVGLAANTDTQYF. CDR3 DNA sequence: TGTGCCAGCAGCGTGGGACTAGCGGCAAACACAGATACGCAGTATTTT.